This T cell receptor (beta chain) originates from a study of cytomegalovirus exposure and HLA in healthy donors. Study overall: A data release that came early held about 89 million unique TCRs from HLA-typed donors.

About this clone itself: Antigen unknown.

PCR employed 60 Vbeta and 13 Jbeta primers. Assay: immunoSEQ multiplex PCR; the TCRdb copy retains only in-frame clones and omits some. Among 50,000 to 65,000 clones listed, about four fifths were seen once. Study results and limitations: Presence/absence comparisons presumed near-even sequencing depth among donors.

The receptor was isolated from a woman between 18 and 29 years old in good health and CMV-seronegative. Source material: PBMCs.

CDR3 coding DNA: TGTGCCAGCAGTCTGACAGGGTTGGTGAACTATGGCTACACCTTC. The encoded protein is CASSLTGLVNYGYTF. The chain joins TRBV28 to TRBJ1-2, with TRBD1 identical over 7 bases. J was trimmed by 2 bases and V by 5 bases; bases with no gene match: 8. This CDR3 is 15 amino acids long. The germline V gene has CDR1 MDHEN and CDR2 SYDVKM.